The rows below give T cell receptor beta chains drawn from one sample of a study of response to subunit inactivated influenza vaccine. One entry per CDR3 protein, called by TCRdb with MiXCR from the RT-PCR reads. The sample lists 600,000 to 850,000 distinct CDR3 sequences; 12% to 15% were seen once. Sequenced material: PBMCs from blood, taken 14 days before vaccination. All receptors come from a man aged 50-60 years who received an inactivated influenza vaccine. CDR3s include the opening cysteine and the closing phenylalanine or tryptophan. A D gene is named only where the DNA matches it firmly. Not every row has a clone size; where given, it reads once, few, many or a size class.

cdr3_aa	cdr3_nt	v_call	j_call	clone_size	d_call	cdr3_length
CASSPRAGGFREQYF	TGTGCCAGCTCTCCCAGAGCGGGAGGGTTTCGCGAGCAGTACTTC	TRBV18	TRBJ2-7	.	TRBD2	15
CASSVASATDTQYF	TGTGCCAGCAGCGTAGCTAGCGCCACAGATACGCAGTATTTT	TRBV9	TRBJ2-3	.	.	14
CASSLGAGGPGEQFF	TGTGCCAGCAGTTTAGGAGCGGGAGGGCCGGGTGAGCAGTTCTTC	TRBV28	TRBJ2-1	.	TRBD2	15
CASRMPGLYTGELFF	TGTGCCAGCAGGATGCCGGGACTCTACACCGGGGAGCTGTTTTTT	TRBV12-3/TRBV12-4	TRBJ2-2	.	.	15
CASSPSVDSGNTIYF	TGTGCCAGCAGCCCCTCCGTGGACTCTGGAAACACCATATATTTT	TRBV7-2	TRBJ1-3	many	.	15
CASSPFQGEIAKNIQYF	TGTGCCAGCTCACCATTCCAGGGGGAAATAGCCAAAAACATTCAGTACTTC	TRBV18	TRBJ2-4	few	TRBD1	17
CSAFRRGADYEQYF	TGCAGTGCCTTCAGGCGGGGGGCAGACTACGAGCAGTACTTC	TRBV20-1	TRBJ2-7	.	TRBD2	14
CASSQVGGNMNTEAFF	TGTGCCAGCAGCCAAGTAGGGGGGAACATGAACACTGAAGCTTTCTTT	TRBV14	TRBJ1-1	few	.	16
CASSYSKQNGYTF	TGTGCCAGCAGTTACTCGAAACAAAATGGCTACACCTTC	TRBV6-2/TRBV6-3	TRBJ1-2	.	.	13
CASTLPLGPEAFF	TGTGCCAGCACCCTTCCCTTAGGCCCTGAAGCTTTCTTT	TRBV6-2/TRBV6-3	TRBJ1-1	.	.	13
CASSQVQTGSYEQYF	TGTGCCAGCAGCCAAGTCCAGACAGGGTCCTACGAGCAGTACTTC	TRBV3-1	TRBJ2-7	few	TRBD1	15
CASSLAGTGLSYEQYF	TGTGCCAGCAGCTTGGCCGGGACAGGGCTATCCTACGAGCAGTACTTC	TRBV5-6	TRBJ2-7	few	TRBD1	16
CASSTNLHGISEQFF	TGTGCCAGCAGCACAAACCTCCACGGGATCAGCGAGCAGTTCTTC	TRBV9	TRBJ2-1	many	.	15
CASSLESGYTF	TGTGCCAGCTCACTTGAGTCTGGCTACACCTTC	TRBV18	TRBJ1-2	few	.	11
CASSQGIGGSNTEAFF	TGTGCCAGCAGCCAGGGGATCGGGGGCTCGAACACTGAAGCTTTCTTT	TRBV4-2	TRBJ1-1	few	.	16
CASSGRASGILDEQYF	TGTGCCAGCAGCGGAAGGGCTAGCGGGATTCTCGACGAGCAGTACTTC	TRBV13	TRBJ2-7	.	TRBD2	16
CATSAGASLSYEQYF	TGTGCCACCAGTGCCGGGGCTTCCCTCTCCTACGAGCAGTACTTC	TRBV24-1	TRBJ2-7	few	.	15
CASSPNNNQETQYF	TGTGCCAGCTCACCAAACAACAACCAAGAGACCCAGTACTTC	TRBV18	TRBJ2-5	.	.	14
CASKPFFERNEQFF	TGTGCCAGCAAGCCATTTTTTGAGCGCAATGAGCAGTTCTTC	TRBV2	TRBJ2-1	few	.	14
CASSLGGWRGSDTQYF	TGTGCCAGCAGCTTAGGGGGGTGGCGGGGGTCAGATACGCAGTATTTT	TRBV11-2	TRBJ2-3	.	TRBD2	16
CASSQDWVGTHEQYF	TGTGCCAGCAGCCAAGATTGGGTGGGGACCCACGAGCAGTACTTC	TRBV3-1	TRBJ2-7	.	.	15
CASSLVGPDQRGYTF	TGTGCCAGCAGCTTAGTAGGTCCCGACCAACGGGGCTACACCTTC	TRBV7-6	TRBJ1-2	.	.	15
CASGISGDYNEQFF	TGTGCCAGCGGAATTAGCGGGGACTACAATGAGCAGTTCTTC	TRBV12-3/TRBV12-4	TRBJ2-1	many	TRBD2	14
CASSPGGGIAYNEQFF	TGTGCCAGCAGCCCGGGGGGGGGAATCGCCTACAATGAGCAGTTCTTC	TRBV7-9	TRBJ2-1	.	TRBD2	16
CASSPRDRAEAFF	TGCGCCAGCAGCCCTCGGGACAGGGCGGAAGCTTTCTTT	TRBV5-1	TRBJ1-1	many	TRBD1	13
CASSQDAIRETQYF	TGTGCCAGCAGCCAAGATGCCATACGAGAGACCCAGTACTTC	TRBV14	TRBJ2-5	few	.	14
CASTQGLPYNEQFF	TGTGCCAGCACACAGGGTTTGCCCTACAATGAGCAGTTCTTC	TRBV7-2	TRBJ2-1	few	.	14
CASTEGGYDYGYTF	TGTGCCAGCACCGAGGGAGGGTACGACTATGGCTACACCTTC	TRBV12-3/TRBV12-4	TRBJ1-2	few	.	14
CASSPHGQGPTNQPQHF	TGTGCCAGCAGCCCGCACGGACAGGGACCTACGAATCAGCCCCAGCATTTT	TRBV7-8	TRBJ1-5	few	TRBD1	17
CASSVLGGKRNEKLFF	TGCGCCAGCAGCGTCCTTGGGGGGAAGAGAAATGAAAAACTGTTTTTT	TRBV5-1	TRBJ1-4	.	.	16
CARWTGGTDLGQFF	TGTGCCAGGTGGACAGGGGGCACCGACCTTGGGCAGTTCTTC	TRBV3-1	TRBJ2-1	few	TRBD1	14
CASSPPYRPNTGELFF	TGTGCCAGCTCACCACCATATCGCCCGAACACCGGGGAGCTGTTTTTT	TRBV18	TRBJ2-2	.	.	16
CSARPLAGGPYNEQFF	TGCAGTGCTAGGCCCCTAGCGGGAGGACCCTACAATGAGCAGTTCTTC	TRBV20-1	TRBJ2-1	.	TRBD2	16